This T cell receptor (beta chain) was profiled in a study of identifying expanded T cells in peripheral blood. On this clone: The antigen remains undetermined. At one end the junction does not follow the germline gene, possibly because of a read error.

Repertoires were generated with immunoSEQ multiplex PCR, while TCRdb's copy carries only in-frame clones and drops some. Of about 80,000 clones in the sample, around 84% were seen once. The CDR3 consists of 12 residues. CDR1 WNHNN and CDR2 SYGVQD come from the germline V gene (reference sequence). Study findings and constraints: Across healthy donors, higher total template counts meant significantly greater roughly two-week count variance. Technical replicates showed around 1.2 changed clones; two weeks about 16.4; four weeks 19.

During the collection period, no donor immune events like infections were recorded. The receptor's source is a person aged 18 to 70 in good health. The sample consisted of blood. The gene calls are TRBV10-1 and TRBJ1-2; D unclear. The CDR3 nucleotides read TGCGCCAGCAGGGAGTTGGACTATGGCTACACCTTC. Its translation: CASRELDYGYTF.